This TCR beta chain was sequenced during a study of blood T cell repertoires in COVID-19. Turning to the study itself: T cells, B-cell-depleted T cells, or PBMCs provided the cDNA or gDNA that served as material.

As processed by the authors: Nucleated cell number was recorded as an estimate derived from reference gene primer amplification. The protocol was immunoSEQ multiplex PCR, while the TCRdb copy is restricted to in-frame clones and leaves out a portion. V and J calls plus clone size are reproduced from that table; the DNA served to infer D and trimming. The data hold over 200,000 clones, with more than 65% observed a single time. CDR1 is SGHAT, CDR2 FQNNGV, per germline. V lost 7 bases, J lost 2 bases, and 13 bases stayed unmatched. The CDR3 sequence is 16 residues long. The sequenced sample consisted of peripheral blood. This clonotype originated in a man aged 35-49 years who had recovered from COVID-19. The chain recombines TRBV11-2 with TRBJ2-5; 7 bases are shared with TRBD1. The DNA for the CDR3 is TGTGCCAGCACCCTCATGGGACAGAGGTTACAAGAGACCCAGTACTTC. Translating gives CASTLMGQRLQETQYF.